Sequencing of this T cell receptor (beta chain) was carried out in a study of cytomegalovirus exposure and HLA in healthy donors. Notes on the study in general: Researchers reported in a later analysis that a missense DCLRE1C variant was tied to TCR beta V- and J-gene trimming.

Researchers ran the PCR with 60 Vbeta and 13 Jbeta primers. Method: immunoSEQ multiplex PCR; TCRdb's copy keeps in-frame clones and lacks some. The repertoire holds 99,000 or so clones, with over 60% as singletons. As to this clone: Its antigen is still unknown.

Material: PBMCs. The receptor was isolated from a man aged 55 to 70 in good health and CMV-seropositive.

CDR3 DNA: TGTGCCAGCAGATTTTCCGGGACAGGGACCTACGAGCAGTACTTC. Protein sequence: CASRFSGTGTYEQYF. V usage is TRBV27 and J usage is TRBJ2-7; 9 positions agree with TRBD1. CDR1 MNHEY and CDR2 SMNVEV come from the germline V gene (reference sequence). The CDR3 runs to 15 residues. J lost 2 bases, V lost 6 bases, and 8 bases had no gene match.